The rows below give T cell receptor beta chains drawn from one sample of a study of blood T cell repertoires in COVID-19. TCRdb's copy holds only in-frame clones and misses some; the assay was immunoSEQ multiplex PCR. The data show some 230,000 clones, approximately 84% seen once. Sequences were obtained from peripheral blood. These receptors were taken from a woman aged 60-70 years with acute or convalescent COVID-19. The CDR3 runs from the conserved cysteine through the conserved F or W. A D gene is named only where the DNA matches it firmly. Only some rows state a clone size, as once, few, many or a class for expanded clones.

V gene,clone size,CDR3 length,D gene,J gene,CDR3 protein,CDR3 DNA
TRBV14,NA,13,NA,TRBJ1-6,CASSQQFNSPLHF,TGTGCCAGCAGCCAACAATTTAATTCACCCCTCCACTTT
TRBV11-3,NA,13,TRBD1,TRBJ2-5,CASSGRQGETQYF,TGTGCCAGCAGCGGTAGACAGGGAGAGACCCAGTACTTC
TRBV30,NA,14,NA,TRBJ2-7,CAWSVPGRLYEQYF,TGTGCCTGGAGTGTACCTGGCAGGTTATACGAGCAGTACTTC
TRBV19,few,13,TRBD1,TRBJ2-5,CASLKQGSETQYF,TGTGCCTCCCTTAAACAGGGGTCAGAGACCCAGTACTTC
TRBV12-3/TRBV12-4,NA,13,TRBD1,TRBJ2-5,CASRGQGRETQYF,TGTGCCAGCAGGGGACAGGGGAGGGAGACCCAGTACTTC
TRBV4-3,NA,13,NA,TRBJ2-7,CASSQARGYEQYF,TGCGCCAGCAGCCAGGCAAGGGGTTACGAGCAGTACTTC
TRBV6-6,NA,14,TRBD1,TRBJ2-7,CASRPGTASYEQYF,TGTGCCAGCAGACCCGGGACAGCCTCCTACGAGCAGTACTTC
TRBV15,NA,17,TRBD1,TRBJ2-7,CATSREGTGGSLYEQYF,TGTGCCACCAGCAGAGAGGGAACAGGGGGCTCCCTATACGAGCAGTACTTC
TRBV5-1,once,16,TRBD2,TRBJ2-1,CASSPDGPGGLNEQFF,TGCGCCAGCAGCCCGGACGGACCGGGGGGTCTCAATGAGCAGTTCTTC
TRBV29-1,NA,15,TRBD1,TRBJ2-7,CSVEDPGQGVDEQYF,TGCAGCGTTGAAGATCCCGGACAGGGGGTCGACGAGCAGTACTTC
TRBV4-1,NA,14,NA,TRBJ2-2,CASKGHMNTGELFF,TGCGCCAGCAAGGGACACATGAACACCGGGGAGCTGTTTTTT
TRBV6-5,NA,14,NA,TRBJ1-5,CASSYSRGDQPQHF,TGTGCCAGCAGTTACTCTAGGGGTGATCAGCCCCAGCATTTT
TRBV4-2,NA,15,TRBD2,TRBJ2-7,CASSQELAATYEQYF,TGTGCCAGCAGCCAAGAACTAGCGGCGACCTACGAGCAGTACTTC
TRBV10-3,NA,12,TRBD1,TRBJ2-7,CATESYRGRQYF,TGTGCCACCGAATCGTACAGGGGGCGGCAGTACTTC
TRBV6-1,NA,11,NA,TRBJ2-5,CASSERETQYF,TGTGCCAGCAGTGAACGAGAGACCCAGTACTTC
TRBV7-3,once,13,NA,TRBJ1-1,CASSLRSNTEAFF,TGTGCCAGCAGCTTACGGTCGAACACTGAAGCTTTCTTT
TRBV12-3/TRBV12-4,NA,13,TRBD1,TRBJ2-7,CASSWGQVYEQYF,TGTGCCAGCAGTTGGGGACAGGTCTACGAGCAGTACTTC
TRBV3-1/TRBV3-2,NA,14,NA,TRBJ1-2,CASSQDQRSGGYTF,TGTGCCAGCAGCCAAGATCAGAGGAGTGGCGGCTACACCTTC
TRBV6-7,NA,15,TRBD2,TRBJ2-1,CASSYALAGYDEQFF,TGTGCCAGCAGTTACGCGCTAGCGGGGTACGATGAGCAGTTCTTC
TRBV19,NA,15,NA,TRBJ2-7,CASSKGTPTFLEQYF,TGTGCCAGTAGTAAGGGGACTCCTACCTTTTTGGAGCAGTACTTC
TRBV11-2,NA,13,NA,TRBJ2-1,CASSSRQYNEQFF,TGTGCCAGCAGCTCCCGACAGTACAATGAGCAGTTCTTC
TRBV3-1/TRBV3-2,NA,16,NA,TRBJ2-2,CASSQVRTTNTGELFF,TGTGCCAGCAGCCAAGTCAGGACTACGAACACCGGGGAGCTGTTTTTT
TRBV7-2,few,14,NA,TRBJ2-5,CASSSAQGWETQYF,TGTGCCAGCAGCTCCGCCCAGGGGTGGGAGACCCAGTACTTC
TRBV16,NA,14,TRBD1,TRBJ1-5,CASSRNAGGQPQHF,TGTGCCAGCAGCCGAAATGCAGGGGGGCAGCCCCAGCATTTT
TRBV5-4,once,14,TRBD2,TRBJ2-5,CASSEAGGKETQYF,TGTGCCAGCAGCGAAGCGGGGGGGAAAGAGACCCAGTACTTC
TRBV5-1,NA,15,TRBD2,TRBJ2-1,CASSPGGAGNNEQFF,TGCGCCAGCAGCCCGGGGGGGGCCGGCAACAATGAGCAGTTCTTC
TRBV27,few,14,NA,TRBJ1-2,CASSSLGGNYGYTF,TGTGCCAGCAGTTCCTTGGGGGGGAACTATGGCTACACCTTC
TRBV5-6,NA,16,NA,TRBJ2-1,CASSLWSDNTINEQFF,TGTGCCAGCAGCTTGTGGTCGGACAACACGATCAATGAGCAGTTCTTC
TRBV6-2/TRBV6-3,NA,16,TRBD1,TRBJ2-1,CASSYSNRDRDNEQFF,TGTGCCAGCAGTTACTCGAACCGGGACAGGGATAATGAGCAGTTCTTC
TRBV2,NA,12,NA,TRBJ1-1,CASSVGATEAFF,TGTGCCAGCAGTGTAGGGGCGACTGAAGCTTTCTTT
TRBV9,NA,15,NA,TRBJ1-1,CASSQTGGAYTEAFF,TGTGCCAGCAGCCAGACCGGGGGGGCGTACACTGAAGCTTTCTTT
TRBV27,few,16,TRBD2,TRBJ2-5,CASSTRLAGGQETQYF,TGTGCCAGCAGTACCAGACTAGCGGGGGGACAAGAGACCCAGTACTTC
TRBV7-2,NA,16,NA,TRBJ2-3,CASSLAPRRATDTQYF,TGTGCCAGCAGCTTAGCCCCGAGGAGGGCGACAGATACGCAGTATTTT
TRBV7-2,NA,13,NA,TRBJ1-3,CASSPRLGNTIYF,TGTGCCAGCAGCCCAAGACTCGGAAACACCATATATTTT
TRBV7-3,few,16,TRBD2,TRBJ2-1,CASSPGLAGGENEQFF,TGTGCCAGCAGCCCAGGACTAGCGGGGGGCGAGAATGAGCAGTTCTTC
TRBV7-3,NA,12,NA,TRBJ2-7,CASSSIGGEQYF,TGTGCCAGCAGCTCAATAGGGGGCGAGCAGTACTTC
TRBV4-1,once,13,NA,TRBJ2-3,CASSQVGADTQYF,TGCGCCAGCAGCCAAGTAGGGGCAGATACGCAGTATTTT
TRBV29-1,few,15,NA,TRBJ1-3,CSVRGAPFSGNTIYF,TGCAGCGTTCGGGGGGCACCCTTCTCTGGAAACACCATATATTTT
TRBV4-1,NA,17,TRBD2,TRBJ2-2,CASSQGLAGFGAGELFF,TGCGCCAGCAGCCAAGGACTAGCGGGTTTTGGCGCCGGGGAGCTGTTTTTT
TRBV7-9,once,14,TRBD1,TRBJ1-1,CASSLKGGRAEAFF,TGTGCCAGCAGTTTGAAAGGGGGCCGCGCTGAAGCTTTCTTT
TRBV28,NA,13,NA,TRBJ1-2,CASSFGGARGYTF,TGTGCCAGCAGTTTCGGGGGGGCTCGTGGCTACACCTTC
TRBV19,NA,15,NA,TRBJ2-1,CASSIGASFYNEQFF,TGTGCCAGTAGTATAGGAGCTAGCTTCTACAATGAGCAGTTCTTC
TRBV6-5,NA,13,TRBD1,TRBJ1-2,CAGQEYSQRGYTF,TGTGCCGGACAGGAGTACTCCCAAAGAGGCTACACCTTC
TRBV7-2,NA,15,NA,TRBJ2-3,CASSLEGRSGDTQYF,TGTGCCAGCAGCTTAGAGGGGCGGAGCGGGGATACGCAGTATTTT
TRBV13,NA,17,TRBD1,TRBJ2-1,CASSIGHKGQLNNEQFF,TGTGCCAGCAGCATCGGGCACAAGGGACAGCTAAACAATGAGCAGTTCTTC
TRBV7-9,once,12,NA,TRBJ1-2,CASSLPDYGYTF,TGTGCCAGCAGCCTTCCAGACTATGGCTACACCTTC
TRBV5-1,NA,15,NA,TRBJ2-7,CASSLSLPGSYEQYF,TGCGCCAGCAGCTTGTCTCTCCCGGGTTCCTACGAGCAGTACTTC
TRBV2,NA,15,NA,TRBJ1-2,CASSDRQFLNYGYTF,TGTGCCAGCAGTGACCGACAGTTCCTTAACTATGGCTACACCTTC
TRBV4-1,NA,18,NA,TRBJ2-6,CASSQVAGRSSGANVLTF,TGCGCCAGCAGCCAAGTCGCCGGTAGAAGCTCTGGGGCCAACGTCCTGACTTTC
TRBV19,NA,14,TRBD1,TRBJ1-2,CASSTGQGYYGYTF,TGTGCCAGTAGTACCGGACAGGGGTACTATGGCTACACCTTC
TRBV30,NA,12,NA,TRBJ1-6,CAWSRENSPLHF,TGTGCCTGGTCCCGAGAGAATTCACCCCTCCACTTT
TRBV28,NA,15,NA,TRBJ1-2,CASSLVGLSGYGYTF,TGTGCCAGCAGTTTAGTGGGCCTAAGTGGCTATGGCTACACCTTC
TRBV4-3,NA,12,NA,TRBJ1-1,CARWPGVTEAFF,TGCGCCAGATGGCCAGGGGTCACTGAAGCTTTCTTT
TRBV6-5,NA,13,TRBD1,TRBJ1-2,CASSFGQGKGYTF,TGTGCCAGCAGCTTCGGACAGGGGAAAGGCTACACCTTC
TRBV5-6,NA,14,TRBD2,TRBJ2-5,CASSLVGGGGTQYF,TGTGCCAGCAGCTTAGTAGGCGGGGGGGGAACCCAGTACTTC
TRBV9,once,16,TRBD2,TRBJ2-1,CASSVEGSGAYNEQFF,TGTGCCAGCAGCGTAGAAGGTAGCGGGGCCTACAATGAGCAGTTCTTC
TRBV30,NA,15,TRBD2,TRBJ2-1,CAWSPSGISYNEQFF,TGTGCCTGGAGTCCTAGCGGAATTTCCTACAATGAGCAGTTCTTC
TRBV28,few,13,TRBD2,TRBJ2-1,CAIGGAPYNEQFF,TGTGCCATCGGGGGGGCCCCCTACAATGAGCAGTTCTTC
TRBV19,NA,14,NA,TRBJ1-1,CASSIARSSVGAFF,TGTGCCAGTAGTATAGCGAGGTCGAGCGTGGGAGCTTTCTTT
TRBV7-9,NA,15,NA,TRBJ1-1,CASSLVRGRNTEAFF,TGTGCCAGCAGCTTAGTTAGGGGGAGGAACACTGAAGCTTTCTTT